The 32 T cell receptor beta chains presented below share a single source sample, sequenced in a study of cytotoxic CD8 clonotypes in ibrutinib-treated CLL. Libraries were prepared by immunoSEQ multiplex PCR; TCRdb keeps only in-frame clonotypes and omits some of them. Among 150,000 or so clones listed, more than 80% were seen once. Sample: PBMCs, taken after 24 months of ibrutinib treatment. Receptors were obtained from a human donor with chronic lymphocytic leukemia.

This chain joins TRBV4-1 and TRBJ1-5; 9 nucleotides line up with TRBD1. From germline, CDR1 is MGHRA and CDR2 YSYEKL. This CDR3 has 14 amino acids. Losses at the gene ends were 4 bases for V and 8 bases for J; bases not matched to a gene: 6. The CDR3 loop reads CASSPGQGKEPQHF. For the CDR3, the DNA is TGCGCCAGCAGCCCGGGACAGGGTAAGGAGCCCCAGCATTTT.

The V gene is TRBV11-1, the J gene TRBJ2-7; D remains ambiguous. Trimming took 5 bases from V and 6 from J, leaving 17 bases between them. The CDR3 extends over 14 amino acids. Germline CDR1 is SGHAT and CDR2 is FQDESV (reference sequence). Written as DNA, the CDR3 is TGTGCCAGCAGCGCCCGGACCCAATCGGGCGAGCAGTACTTC. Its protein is CASSARTQSGEQYF. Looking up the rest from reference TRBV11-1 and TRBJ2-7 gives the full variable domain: EAEVAQSPRYKITEKSQAVAFWCDPISGHATLYWYRQILGQGPELLVQFQDESVVDDSQLPKDRFSAERLKGVDSTLKIQPAELGDSAMYLCASSARTQSGEQYFGPGTRLTVT.

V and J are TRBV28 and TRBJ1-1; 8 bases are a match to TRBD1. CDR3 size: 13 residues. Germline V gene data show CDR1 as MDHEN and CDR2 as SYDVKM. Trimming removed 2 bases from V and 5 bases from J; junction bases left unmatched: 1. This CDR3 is CASSLTGGTEAFF. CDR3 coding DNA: TGTGCCAGCAGTTTAACAGGGGGAACTGAAGCTTTCTTT.

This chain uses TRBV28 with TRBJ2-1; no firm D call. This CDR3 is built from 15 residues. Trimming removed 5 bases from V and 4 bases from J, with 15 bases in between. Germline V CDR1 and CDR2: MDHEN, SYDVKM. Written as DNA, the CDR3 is TGTGCCAGCAGTCCCCACGGCGCCCGGTACAATGAGCAGTTCTTC. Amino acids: CASSPHGARYNEQFF.

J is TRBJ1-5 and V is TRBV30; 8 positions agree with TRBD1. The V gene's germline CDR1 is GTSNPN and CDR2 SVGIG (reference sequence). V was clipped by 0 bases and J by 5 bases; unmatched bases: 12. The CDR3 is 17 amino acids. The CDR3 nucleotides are TGTGCCTGGAGTGTACGGGCCGGACAGGGCGTGGATCAGCCCCAGCATTTT. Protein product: CAWSVRAGQGVDQPQHF.

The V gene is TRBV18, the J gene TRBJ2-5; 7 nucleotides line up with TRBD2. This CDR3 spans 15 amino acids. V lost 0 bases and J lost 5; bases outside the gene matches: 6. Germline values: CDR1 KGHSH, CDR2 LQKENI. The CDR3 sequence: CASSPPVAGEETQYF. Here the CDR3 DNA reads TGTGCCAGCTCACCACCGGTCGCGGGAGAGGAGACCCAGTACTTC.

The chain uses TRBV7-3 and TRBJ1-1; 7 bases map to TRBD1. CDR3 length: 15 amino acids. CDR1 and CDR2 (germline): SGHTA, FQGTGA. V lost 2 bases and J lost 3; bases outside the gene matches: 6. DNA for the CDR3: TGTGCCAGCAGCTTACTTCCAGGGGGGGACACTGAAGCTTTCTTT. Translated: CASSLLPGGDTEAFF.

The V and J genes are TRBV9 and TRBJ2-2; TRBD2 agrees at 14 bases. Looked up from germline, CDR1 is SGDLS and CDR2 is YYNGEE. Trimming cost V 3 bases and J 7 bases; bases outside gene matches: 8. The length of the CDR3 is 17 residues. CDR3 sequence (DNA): TGTGCCAGCAGCGCGGGGACTAGCGGGAGAATTGGCGGGGAGCTGTTTTTT. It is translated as CASSAGTSGRIGGELFF.

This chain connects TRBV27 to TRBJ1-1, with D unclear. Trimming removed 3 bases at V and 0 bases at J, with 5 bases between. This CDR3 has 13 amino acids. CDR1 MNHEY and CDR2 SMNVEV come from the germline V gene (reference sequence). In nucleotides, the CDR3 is TGTGCCAGCAGTTTTTATCTGAACACTGAAGCTTTCTTT. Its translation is CASSFYLNTEAFF.

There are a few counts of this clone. This CDR3 is CASSQGQGHTEAFF. CDR3 nucleotides: TGTGCCAGCAGTCAGGGACAGGGTCACACTGAAGCTTTCTTT. V gene TRBV7-3 combines with J gene TRBJ1-1, with 9 bases matching TRBD1. The length of the CDR3 is 14 residues. J was trimmed by 3 bases and V by 6 bases; bases with no gene match: 5. The germline CDR1 and CDR2 sequences are SGHTA and FQGTGA.

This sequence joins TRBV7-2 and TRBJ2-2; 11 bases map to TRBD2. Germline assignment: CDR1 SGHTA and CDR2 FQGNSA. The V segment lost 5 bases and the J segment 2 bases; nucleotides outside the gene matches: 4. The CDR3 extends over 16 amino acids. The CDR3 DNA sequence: TGTGCCAGCAGCGCGACTAGCGGGGTTAACACCGGGGAGCTGTTTTTT. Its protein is CASSATSGVNTGELFF. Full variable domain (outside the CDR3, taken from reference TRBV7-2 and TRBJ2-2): GAGVSQSPSNKVTEKGKDVELRCDPISGHTALYWYRQSLGQGLEFLIYFQGNSAPDKSGLPSDRFSAERTGGSVSTLTIQRTQQEDSAVYLCASSATSGVNTGELFFGEGSRLTVL.

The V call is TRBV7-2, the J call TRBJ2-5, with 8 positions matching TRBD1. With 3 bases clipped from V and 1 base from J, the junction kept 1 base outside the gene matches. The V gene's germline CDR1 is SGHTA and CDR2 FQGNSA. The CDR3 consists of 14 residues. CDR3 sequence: CASSLGQAQETQYF. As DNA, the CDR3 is TGTGCCAGCAGCTTGGGACAGGCCCAAGAGACCCAGTACTTC.

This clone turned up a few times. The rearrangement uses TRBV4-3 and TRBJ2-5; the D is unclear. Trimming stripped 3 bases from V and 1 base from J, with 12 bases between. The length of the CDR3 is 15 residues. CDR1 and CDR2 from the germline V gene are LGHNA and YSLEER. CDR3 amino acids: CASSQSHHAQETQYF. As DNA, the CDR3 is TGCGCCAGCAGCCAGTCACATCACGCCCAAGAGACCCAGTACTTC.

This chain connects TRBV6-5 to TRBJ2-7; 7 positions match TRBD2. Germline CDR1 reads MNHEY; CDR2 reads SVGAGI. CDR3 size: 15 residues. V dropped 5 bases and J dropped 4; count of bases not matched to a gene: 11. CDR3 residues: CASSPIAGMLYEQYF. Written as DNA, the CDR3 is TGTGCCAGCAGTCCCATAGCGGGTATGCTTTACGAGCAGTACTTC.

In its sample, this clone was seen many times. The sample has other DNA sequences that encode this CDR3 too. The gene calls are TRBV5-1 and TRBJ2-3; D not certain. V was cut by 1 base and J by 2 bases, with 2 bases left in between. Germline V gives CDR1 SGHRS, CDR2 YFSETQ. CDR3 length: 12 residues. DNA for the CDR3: TGCGCCAGCAGCTTGACCACAGATACGCAGTATTTT. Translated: CASSLTTDTQYF.

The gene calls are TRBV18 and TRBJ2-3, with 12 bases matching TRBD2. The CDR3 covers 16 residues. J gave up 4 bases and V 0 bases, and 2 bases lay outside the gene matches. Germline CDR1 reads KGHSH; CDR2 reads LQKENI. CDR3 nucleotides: TGTGCCAGCTCACCACCGGGACTAGCGGGCGCAGATACGCAGTATTTT. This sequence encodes CASSPPGLAGADTQYF.

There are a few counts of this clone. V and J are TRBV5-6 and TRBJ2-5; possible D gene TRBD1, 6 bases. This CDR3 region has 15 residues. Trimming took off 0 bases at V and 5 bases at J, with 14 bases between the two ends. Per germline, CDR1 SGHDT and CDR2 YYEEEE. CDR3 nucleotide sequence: TGTGCCAGCAGCTTGGGGCCAGGGGAGTGGGAGACCCAGTACTTC. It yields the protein CASSLGPGEWETQYF.

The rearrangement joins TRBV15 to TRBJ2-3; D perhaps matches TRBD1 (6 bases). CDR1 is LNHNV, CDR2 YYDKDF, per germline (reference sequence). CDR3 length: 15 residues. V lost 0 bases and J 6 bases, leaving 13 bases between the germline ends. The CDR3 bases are TGTGCCACCAGCAGAGATCTGGGGGCATTGGATACGCAGTATTTT. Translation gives CATSRDLGALDTQYF.

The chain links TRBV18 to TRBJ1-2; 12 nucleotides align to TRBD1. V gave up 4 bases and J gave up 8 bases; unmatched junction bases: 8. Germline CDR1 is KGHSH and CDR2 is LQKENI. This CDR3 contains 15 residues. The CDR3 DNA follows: TGTGCCAGCTCACATGACCGGGACAGGGGGCAGGGCTACACCTTC. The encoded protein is CASSHDRDRGQGYTF.

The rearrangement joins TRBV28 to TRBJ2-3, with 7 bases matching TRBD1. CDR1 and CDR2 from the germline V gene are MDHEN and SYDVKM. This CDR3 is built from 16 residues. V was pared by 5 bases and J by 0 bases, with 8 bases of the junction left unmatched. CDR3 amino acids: CASSIQGYWSTDTQYF. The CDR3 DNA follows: TGTGCCAGCAGTATACAGGGGTATTGGAGCACAGATACGCAGTATTTT. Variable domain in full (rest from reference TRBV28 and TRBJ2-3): DVKVTQSSRYLVKRTGEKVFLECVQDMDHENMFWYRQDPGLGLRLIYFSYDVKMKEKGDIPEGYSVSREKKERFSLILESASTNQTSMYLCASSIQGYWSTDTQYFGPGTRLTVL.

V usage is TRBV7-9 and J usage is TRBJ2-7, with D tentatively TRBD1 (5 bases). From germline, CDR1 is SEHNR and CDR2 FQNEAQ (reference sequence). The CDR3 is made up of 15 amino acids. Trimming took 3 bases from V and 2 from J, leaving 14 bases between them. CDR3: CASSLVGQETYEQYF. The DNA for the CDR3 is TGTGCCAGCAGCTTGGTCGGACAAGAAACCTACGAGCAGTACTTC. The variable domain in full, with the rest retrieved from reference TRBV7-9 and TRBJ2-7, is DTGVSQNPRHKITKRGQNVTFRCDPISEHNRLYWYRQTLGQGPEFLTYFQNEAQLEKSRLLSDRFSAERPKGSFSTLEIQRTEQGDSAMYLCASSLVGQETYEQYFGPGTRLTVT.

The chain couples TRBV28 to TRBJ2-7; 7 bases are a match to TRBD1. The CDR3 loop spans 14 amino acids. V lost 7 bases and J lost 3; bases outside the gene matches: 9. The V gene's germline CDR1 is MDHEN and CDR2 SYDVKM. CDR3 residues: CASTIGGSLYEQYF. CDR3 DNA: TGTGCCAGCACAATAGGGGGCAGCCTCTACGAGCAGTACTTC.

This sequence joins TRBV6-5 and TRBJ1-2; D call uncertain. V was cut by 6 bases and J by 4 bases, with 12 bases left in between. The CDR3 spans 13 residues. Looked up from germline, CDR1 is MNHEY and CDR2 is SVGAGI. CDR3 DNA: TGTGCCAGCAGCCTCGACCCCCGCTATGGCTACACCTTC. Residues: CASSLDPRYGYTF.

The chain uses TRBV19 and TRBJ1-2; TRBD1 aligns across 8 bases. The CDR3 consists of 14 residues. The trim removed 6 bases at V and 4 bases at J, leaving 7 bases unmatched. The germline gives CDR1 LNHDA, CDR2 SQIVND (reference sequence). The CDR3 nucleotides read TGTGCCAGTAGGGGGGCAGGGGGCTCCTATGGCTACACCTTC. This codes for CASRGAGGSYGYTF. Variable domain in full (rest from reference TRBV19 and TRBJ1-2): DGGITQSPKYLFRKEGQNVTLSCEQNLNHDAMYWYRQDPGQGLRLIYYSQIVNDFQKGDIAEGYSVSREKKESFPLTVTSAQKNPTAFYLCASRGAGGSYGYTFGSGTRLTVV.

The CDR3 DNA is TGTGCCAGCAGCCCGGATGTCTCTGGAAACACCATATATTTT. This encodes CASSPDVSGNTIYF. The chain couples TRBV7-6 to TRBJ1-3, with D unclear. The length of the CDR3 is 14 residues. The V gene lost 5 bases and the J gene lost 0 bases, with 8 bases spanning the gap. Germline CDR1 SGHVS, CDR2 FNYEAQ.

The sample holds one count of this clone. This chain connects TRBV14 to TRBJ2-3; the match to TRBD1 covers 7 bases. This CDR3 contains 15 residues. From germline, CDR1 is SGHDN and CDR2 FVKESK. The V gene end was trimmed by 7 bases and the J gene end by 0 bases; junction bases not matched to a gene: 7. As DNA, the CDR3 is TGTGCCAGCACTCAGGGGGTATCCAGCACAGATACGCAGTATTTT. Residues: CASTQGVSSTDTQYF. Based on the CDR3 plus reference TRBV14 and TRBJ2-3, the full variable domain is EAGVTQFPSHSVIEKGQTVTLRCDPISGHDNLYWYRRVMGKEIKFLLHFVKESKQDESGMPNNRFLAERTGGTYSTLKVQPAELEDSGVYFCASTQGVSSTDTQYFGPGTRLTVL.

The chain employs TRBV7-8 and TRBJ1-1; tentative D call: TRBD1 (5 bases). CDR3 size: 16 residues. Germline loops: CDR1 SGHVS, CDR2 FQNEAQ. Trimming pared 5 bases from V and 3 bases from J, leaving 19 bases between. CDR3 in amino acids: CASSQDPGTWDTEAFF. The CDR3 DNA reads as TGTGCCAGCAGCCAAGATCCCGGGACTTGGGACACTGAAGCTTTCTTT. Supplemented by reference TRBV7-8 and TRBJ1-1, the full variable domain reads GAGVSQSPRYKVAKRGQDVALRCDPISGHVSLFWYQQALGQGPEFLTYFQNEAQLDKSGLPSDRFFAERPEGSVSTLKIQRTQQEDSAVYLCASSQDPGTWDTEAFFGQGTRLTVV.

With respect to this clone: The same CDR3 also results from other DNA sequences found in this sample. This CDR3 is CASSPGNQPQHF. The CDR3 DNA sequence: TGTGCCAGCTCACCCGGCAATCAGCCCCAGCATTTT. The chain couples TRBV18 to TRBJ1-5, with D hard to call. The CDR3 length is 12 residues. Between the trimmed V and J ends, which lost 3 bases and 2 bases, there was a span of 2 bases. CDR1 KGHSH and CDR2 LQKENI come from the germline V gene.

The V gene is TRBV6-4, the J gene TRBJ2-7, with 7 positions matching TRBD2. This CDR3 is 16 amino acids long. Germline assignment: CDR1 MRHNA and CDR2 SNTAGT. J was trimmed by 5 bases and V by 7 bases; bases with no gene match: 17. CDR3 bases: TGTGCCAGCAACCTCACTCGGGGGGAGGGCCTCCACGAGCAGTACTTC. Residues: CASNLTRGEGLHEQYF.

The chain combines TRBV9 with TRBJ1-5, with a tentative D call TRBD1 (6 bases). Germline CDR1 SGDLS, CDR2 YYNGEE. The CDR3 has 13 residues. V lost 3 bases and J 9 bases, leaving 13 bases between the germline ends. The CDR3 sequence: CASSGPGGAPQHF. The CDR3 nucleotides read TGTGCCAGCAGCGGCCCCGGGGGGGCGCCCCAGCATTTT.

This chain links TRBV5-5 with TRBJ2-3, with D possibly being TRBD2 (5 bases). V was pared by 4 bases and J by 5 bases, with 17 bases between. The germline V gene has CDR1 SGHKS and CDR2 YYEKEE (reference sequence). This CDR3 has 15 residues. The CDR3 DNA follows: TGTGCCAGCAGCGGGTCCGGTGGCGGACTAGATACGCAGTATTTT. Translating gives CASSGSGGGLDTQYF.

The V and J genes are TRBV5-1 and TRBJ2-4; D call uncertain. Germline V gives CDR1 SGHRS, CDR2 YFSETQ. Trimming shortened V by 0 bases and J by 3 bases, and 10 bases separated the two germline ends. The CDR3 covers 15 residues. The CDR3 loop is CASSLVPHVKNIQYF. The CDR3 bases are TGCGCCAGCAGCTTGGTCCCTCATGTCAAAAACATTCAGTACTTC. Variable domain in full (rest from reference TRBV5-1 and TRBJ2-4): KAGVTQTPRYLIKTRGQQVTLSCSPISGHRSVSWYQQTPGQGLQFLFEYFSETQRNKGNFPGRFSGRQFSNSRSEMNVSTLELGDSALYLCASSLVPHVKNIQYFGAGTRLSVL.